This entry lists 11 T cell receptor beta chains sequenced from one sample in a study of cytomegalovirus exposure and HLA in healthy donors. The PCR contained 60 Vbeta and 13 Jbeta primers. Some clones are missing from TCRdb's copy, which holds only in-frame ones; the method was immunoSEQ multiplex PCR. The sample comprises approximately 76,000 clones, around 70% of which are singletons, and about 15% rests with the top ten. The source material was PBMCs. The receptors come from a woman aged 40-49 years in good health and CMV-seropositive.

The V gene is TRBV6-1, the J gene TRBJ1-2; 8 bases match TRBD1. The CDR3 consists of 14 residues. CDR1 MNHNS and CDR2 SASEGT come from the germline V gene. V trimming: 6 bases; J trimming: 4 bases; junction bases outside the gene matches: 7. The CDR3 nucleotides read TGTGCCAGCAGCAGGACAGGGTGGAGCTATGGCTACACCTTC. Translating gives CASSRTGWSYGYTF.

The chain employs TRBV6-1 and TRBJ1-1; TRBD1 matches 8 bases. V trimming: 2 bases; J trimming: 5 bases; junction bases outside the gene matches: 4. CDR1 MNHNS and CDR2 SASEGT come from the germline V gene. The CDR3 consists of 14 residues. In DNA form, the CDR3 reads TGTGCCAGCAGTGAACAGGGGGCGCGGACTGAAGCTTTCTTT. This encodes CASSEQGARTEAFF.

This clone is a singleton in its sample. The CDR3: CSVGDRGTEAFF. The CDR3 nucleotides are TGCAGCGTCGGAGACAGGGGTACTGAAGCTTTCTTT. The chain has TRBV29-1 and TRBJ1-1, with 8 bases lining up with TRBD1. Trimming removed 6 bases from V and 5 bases from J; junction bases left unmatched: 5. The CDR3 runs 12 residues. Germline CDR1 is SQVTM and CDR2 is ANQGSEA. The whole variable domain, filled in from reference TRBV29-1 and TRBJ1-1, reads SAVISQKPSRDICQRGTSLTIQCQVDSQVTMMFWYRQQPGQSLTLIATANQGSEATYESGFVIDKFPISRPNLTFSTLTVSNMSPEDSSIYLCSVGDRGTEAFFGQGTRLTVV.

The V call is TRBV25-1, the J call TRBJ1-2; weak D call: TRBD1 (5 bases). The CDR3 is 16 residues long. V shed 2 bases and J shed 4 bases, with 17 bases lying between them. CDR1 is MGHDK and CDR2 is SYGVNS in the germline V gene. CDR3 region: CASSEGARTNPYGYTF. The DNA of the CDR3 is TGTGCCAGCAGTGAAGGGGCCAGGACAAACCCCTATGGCTACACCTTC.

This chain uses TRBV5-6 with TRBJ1-2; 8 nucleotides match TRBD1. The CDR3 runs to 17 residues. Per the germline V gene, CDR1 is SGHDT and CDR2 is YYEEEE. The V gene end was trimmed by 0 bases and the J gene end by 8 bases; junction bases not matched to a gene: 15. Here the CDR3 DNA reads TGTGCCAGCAGCTTGGCAACCGGACAGGGATTATGGAGGGGCTACACCTTC. Translating it yields CASSLATGQGLWRGYTF.

In DNA, the CDR3 is TGTGCCAGCAGTGAATCCTCGCCGGACACCGGGGAGCTGTTTTTT. It translates to CASSESSPDTGELFF. This chain joins TRBV2 and TRBJ2-2; D remains ambiguous. Trimming removed 2 bases from V and 3 bases from J, with 10 bases in between. This CDR3 is built from 15 residues. Germline CDR1 SNHLY, CDR2 FYNNEI.

The CDR3 nucleotides are TGTGCCAGCAGTGTCCAGGGGGCAGGTGCCGGGGAGCTGTTTTTT. It translates to CASSVQGAGAGELFF. The chain combines TRBV6-1 with TRBJ2-2, with 8 bases identical to TRBD1. The CDR3 spans 15 residues. Losses at the gene ends were 4 bases for V and 6 bases for J; bases not matched to a gene: 7. Germline V gives CDR1 MNHNS, CDR2 SASEGT.

The chain carries TRBV5-5 and TRBJ1-1, with D hard to call. This CDR3 region has 11 residues. V was clipped by 4 bases and J by 9 bases, with 10 bases between them. Looked up from germline, CDR1 is SGHKS and CDR2 is YYEKEE (reference sequence). CDR3 nucleotides: TGTGCCAGCAGCCCTGACACCCAAGCTTTCTTT. Amino acid sequence: CASSPDTQAFF.

This chain connects TRBV7-2 to TRBJ2-5; 9 bases are a match to TRBD1. CDR3 length: 15 residues. CDR1 is SGHTA, CDR2 FQGNSA, per germline. V lost 4 bases to trimming and J lost 10 bases; unmatched junction nucleotides: 13. CDR3: CASSYKSLTGGVQYF. CDR3 nucleotide sequence: TGTGCCAGCAGCTACAAGAGCCTAACAGGGGGCGTCCAGTACTTC.

The rearrangement links TRBV6-5 to TRBJ1-4; D remains ambiguous. V lost 2 bases and J 3 bases, leaving 13 bases between the germline ends. The germline V gene has CDR1 MNHEY and CDR2 SVGAGI. There are 16 residues in the CDR3. The CDR3, as DNA: TGTGCCAGCAGTTACGCTGGGGAGGGTGCTAATGAAAAACTGTTTTTT. This encodes CASSYAGEGANEKLFF.

The chain's CDR3 is CASSSSGTGKNEQFF. CDR3 sequence (DNA): TGTGCCAGCAGCTCATCCGGGACTGGGAAAAATGAGCAGTTCTTC. The gene calls are TRBV7-6 and TRBJ2-1; TRBD2 is a possible D gene (6 bases). This CDR3 comprises 15 residues. The V gene lost 4 bases and the J gene lost 7 bases, with 17 bases spanning the gap. Germline V gene sequence: CDR1 SGHVS, CDR2 FNYEAQ.